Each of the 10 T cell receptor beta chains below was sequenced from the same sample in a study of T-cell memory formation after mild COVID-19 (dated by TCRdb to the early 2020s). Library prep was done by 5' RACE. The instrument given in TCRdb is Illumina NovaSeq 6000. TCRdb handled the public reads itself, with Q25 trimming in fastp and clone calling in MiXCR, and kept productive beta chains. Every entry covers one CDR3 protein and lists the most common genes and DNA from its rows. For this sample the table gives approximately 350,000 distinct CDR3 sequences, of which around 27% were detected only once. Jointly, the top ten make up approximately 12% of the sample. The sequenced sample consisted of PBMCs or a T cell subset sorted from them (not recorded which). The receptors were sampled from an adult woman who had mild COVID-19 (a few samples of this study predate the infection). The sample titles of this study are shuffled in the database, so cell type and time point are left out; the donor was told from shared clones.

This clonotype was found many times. The CDR3 DNA is TGCGCCAGCAGCCAAGATAAGGGGGGCTCAGATACGCAGTATTTT. Its translation is CASSQDKGGSDTQYF. The chain has TRBV4-1 and TRBJ2-3; D possibly uses TRBD1 or TRBD2 (6 bases each). Between the trimmed V and J ends, which lost 0 bases and 4 bases, there was a span of 11 bases. This CDR3 has 15 amino acids. Germline loops: CDR1 MGHRA, CDR2 YSYEKL.

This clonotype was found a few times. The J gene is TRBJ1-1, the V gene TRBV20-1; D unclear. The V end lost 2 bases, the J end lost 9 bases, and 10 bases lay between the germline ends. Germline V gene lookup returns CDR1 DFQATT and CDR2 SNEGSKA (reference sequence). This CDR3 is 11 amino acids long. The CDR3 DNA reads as TGCAGTGCTAGATCTGAGGCCAAAGCTTTCTTT. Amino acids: CSARSEAKAFF.

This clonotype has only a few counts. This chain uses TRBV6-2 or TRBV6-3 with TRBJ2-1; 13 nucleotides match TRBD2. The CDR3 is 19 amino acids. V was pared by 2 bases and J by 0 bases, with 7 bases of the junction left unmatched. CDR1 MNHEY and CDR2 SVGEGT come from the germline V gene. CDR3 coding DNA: TGTGCCAGCAGTTACACTCCGGGACTAGCGGGATCCTCCTACAATGAGCAGTTCTTC. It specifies CASSYTPGLAGSSYNEQFF.

This chain's CDR3 is CASSDSETSYGYTF. DNA of the CDR3: TGTGCCAGCAGTGACTCGGAGACTAGCTATGGCTACACCTTC. This chain joins TRBV6-4 and TRBJ1-2; D remains unclear. The V end was cut by 0 bases, the J end by 4 bases, with 9 bases between. The CDR3 covers 14 residues. Germline loops: CDR1 MRHNA, CDR2 SNTAGT.

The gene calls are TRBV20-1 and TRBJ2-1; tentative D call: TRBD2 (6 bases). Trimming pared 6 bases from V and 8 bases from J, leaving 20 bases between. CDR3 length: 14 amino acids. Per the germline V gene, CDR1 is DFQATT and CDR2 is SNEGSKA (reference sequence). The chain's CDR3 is CSAGGLASAHEQFF. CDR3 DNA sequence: TGCAGTGCCGGAGGCCTTGCTAGCGCCCATGAGCAGTTCTTC.

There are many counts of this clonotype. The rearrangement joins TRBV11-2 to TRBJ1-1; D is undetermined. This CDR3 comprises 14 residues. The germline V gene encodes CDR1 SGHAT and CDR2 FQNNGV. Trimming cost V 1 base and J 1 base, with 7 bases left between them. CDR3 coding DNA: TGTGCCAGCAGCTTAGGGTCCGCGAACACTGAAGCTTTCTTT. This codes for CASSLGSANTEAFF.

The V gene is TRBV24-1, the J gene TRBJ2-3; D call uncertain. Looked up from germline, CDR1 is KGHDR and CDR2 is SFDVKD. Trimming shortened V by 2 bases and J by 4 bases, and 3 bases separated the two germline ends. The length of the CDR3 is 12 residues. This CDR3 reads CATSDSSDTQYF. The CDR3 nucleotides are TGTGCCACCAGTGATTCGTCAGATACGCAGTATTTT.

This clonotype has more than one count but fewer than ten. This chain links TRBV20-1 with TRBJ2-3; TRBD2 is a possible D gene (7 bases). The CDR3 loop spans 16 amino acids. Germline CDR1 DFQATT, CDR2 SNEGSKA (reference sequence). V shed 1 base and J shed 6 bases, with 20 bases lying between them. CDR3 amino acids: CSARGRGPQGGDTQYF. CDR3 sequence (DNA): TGCAGTGCTAGAGGGCGGGGGCCCCAAGGGGGGGATACGCAGTATTTT.

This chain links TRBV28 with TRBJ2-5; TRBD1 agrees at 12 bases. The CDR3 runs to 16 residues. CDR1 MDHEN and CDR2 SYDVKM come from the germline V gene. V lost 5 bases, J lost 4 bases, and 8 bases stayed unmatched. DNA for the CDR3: TGTGCCAGCAGTCCCGGGACAGGGGGCTTCGGAGAGACCCAGTACTTC. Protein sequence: CASSPGTGGFGETQYF.

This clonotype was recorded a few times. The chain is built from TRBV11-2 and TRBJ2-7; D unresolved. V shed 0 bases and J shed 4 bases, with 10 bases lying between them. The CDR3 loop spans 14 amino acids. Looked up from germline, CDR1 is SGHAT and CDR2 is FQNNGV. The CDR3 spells CASSLEHGYYEQYF. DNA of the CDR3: TGTGCCAGCAGCTTAGAACACGGATATTACGAGCAGTACTTC.